The entry below describes one TCR beta chain. Amplification yielded TCR beta CDR3 regions, with RNA transcripts as the source. First-round RT-PCR targeting the TCR CDR3 was performed with the HTBI primer set. From the multiplex PCR reads, TCRdb called clonotypes with MiXCR, one entry per CDR3 protein. The sample has 450,000 to 650,000 distinct CDR3 sequences, over 15% seen once. This record belongs to a study of T cells in Graves' hyperthyroidism and ophthalmopathy. Germline-derived CDR1 and CDR2 are MGHRA and YSYEKL. V was shortened by 2 bases and J by 9 bases, with 14 bases between the two germline ends. The CDR3 runs to 15 residues.

The V call is TRBV4-1, the J call TRBJ1-6, with D unresolved. This TCR came from a woman aged 18 to 35 with Graves' ophthalmopathy. Sequenced material: blood. The chain's CDR3 is CASSQLQKSSSPLHF. CDR3 DNA: TGCGCCAGCAGCCAACTCCAGAAAAGTAGTTCACCCCTCCACTTT.